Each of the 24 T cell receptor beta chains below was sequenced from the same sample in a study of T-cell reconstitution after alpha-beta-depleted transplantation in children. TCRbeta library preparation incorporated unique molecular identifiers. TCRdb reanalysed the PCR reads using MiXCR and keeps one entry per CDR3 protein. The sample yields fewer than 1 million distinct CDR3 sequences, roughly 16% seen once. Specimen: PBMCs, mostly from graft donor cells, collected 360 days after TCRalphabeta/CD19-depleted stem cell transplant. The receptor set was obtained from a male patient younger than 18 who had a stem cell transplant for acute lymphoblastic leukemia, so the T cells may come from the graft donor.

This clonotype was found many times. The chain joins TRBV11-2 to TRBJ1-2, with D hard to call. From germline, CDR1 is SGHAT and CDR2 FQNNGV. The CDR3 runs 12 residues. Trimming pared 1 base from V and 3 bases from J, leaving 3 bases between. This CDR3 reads CASSLGYYGYTF. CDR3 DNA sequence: TGTGCCAGCAGCTTAGGCTACTATGGCTACACCTTC.

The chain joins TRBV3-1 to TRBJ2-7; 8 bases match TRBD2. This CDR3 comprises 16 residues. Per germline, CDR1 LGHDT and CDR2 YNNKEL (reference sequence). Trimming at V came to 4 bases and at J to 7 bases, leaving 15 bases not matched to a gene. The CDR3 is CASSPLWGREANEQYF. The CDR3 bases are TGTGCCAGCAGCCCCTTATGGGGGCGGGAGGCCAATGAGCAGTACTTC.

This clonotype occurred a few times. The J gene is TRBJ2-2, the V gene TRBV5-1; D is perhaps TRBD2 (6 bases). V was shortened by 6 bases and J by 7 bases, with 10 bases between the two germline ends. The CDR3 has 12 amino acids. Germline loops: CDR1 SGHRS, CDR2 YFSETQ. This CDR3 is CASKGLYGELFF. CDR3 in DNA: TGCGCCAGCAAGGGACTTTACGGGGAGCTGTTTTTT.

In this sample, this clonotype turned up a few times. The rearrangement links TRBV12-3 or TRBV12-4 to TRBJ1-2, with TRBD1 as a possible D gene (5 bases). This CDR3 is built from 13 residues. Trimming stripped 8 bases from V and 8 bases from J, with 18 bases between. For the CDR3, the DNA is TGTGCCAGCGCACCGGGGCCCTTGGGAGGCTACACCTTC. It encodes CASAPGPLGGYTF.

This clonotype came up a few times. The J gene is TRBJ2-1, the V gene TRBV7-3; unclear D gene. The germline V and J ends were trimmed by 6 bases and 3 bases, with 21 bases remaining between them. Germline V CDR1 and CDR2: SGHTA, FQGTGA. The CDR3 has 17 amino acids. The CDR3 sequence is CASRWGMLPESYNEQFF. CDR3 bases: TGTGCCAGCAGATGGGGTATGTTACCAGAGAGCTACAATGAGCAGTTCTTC.

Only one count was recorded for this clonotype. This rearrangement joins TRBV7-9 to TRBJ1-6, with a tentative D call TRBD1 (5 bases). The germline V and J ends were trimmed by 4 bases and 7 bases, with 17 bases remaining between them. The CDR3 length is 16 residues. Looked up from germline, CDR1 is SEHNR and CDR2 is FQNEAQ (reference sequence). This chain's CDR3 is CASSSSTEGPNSPLHF. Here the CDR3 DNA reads TGTGCCAGCAGCTCCTCCACGGAGGGGCCGAATTCACCCCTCCACTTT.

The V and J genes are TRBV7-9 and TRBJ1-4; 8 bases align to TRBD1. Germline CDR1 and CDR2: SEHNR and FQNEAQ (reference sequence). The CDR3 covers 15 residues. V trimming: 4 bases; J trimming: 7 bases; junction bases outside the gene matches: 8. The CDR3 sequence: CASSSTGVGPEKLFF. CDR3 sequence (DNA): TGTGCCAGCAGCTCGACAGGGGTTGGCCCTGAAAAACTGTTTTTT.

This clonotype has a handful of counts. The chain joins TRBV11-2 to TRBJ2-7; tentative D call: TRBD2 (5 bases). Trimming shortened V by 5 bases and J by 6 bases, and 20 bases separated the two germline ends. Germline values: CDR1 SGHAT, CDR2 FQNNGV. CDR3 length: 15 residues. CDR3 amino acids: CASSPRWTGRGEQYF. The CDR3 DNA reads TGTGCCAGCAGCCCTAGATGGACCGGTCGGGGCGAGCAGTACTTC.

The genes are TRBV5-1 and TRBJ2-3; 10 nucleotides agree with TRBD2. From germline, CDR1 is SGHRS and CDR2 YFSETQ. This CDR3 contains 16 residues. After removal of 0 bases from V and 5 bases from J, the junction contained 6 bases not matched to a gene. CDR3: CASSLGAGGPGDTQYF. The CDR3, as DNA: TGCGCCAGCAGCTTGGGAGCGGGAGGGCCGGGAGATACGCAGTATTTT.

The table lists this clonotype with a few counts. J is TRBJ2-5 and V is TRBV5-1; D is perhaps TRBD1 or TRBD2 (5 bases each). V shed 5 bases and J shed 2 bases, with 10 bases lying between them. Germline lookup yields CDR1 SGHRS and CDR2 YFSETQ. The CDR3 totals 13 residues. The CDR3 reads CASRRGDQETQYF. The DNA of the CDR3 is TGCGCCAGCAGGAGGGGCGATCAAGAGACCCAGTACTTC.

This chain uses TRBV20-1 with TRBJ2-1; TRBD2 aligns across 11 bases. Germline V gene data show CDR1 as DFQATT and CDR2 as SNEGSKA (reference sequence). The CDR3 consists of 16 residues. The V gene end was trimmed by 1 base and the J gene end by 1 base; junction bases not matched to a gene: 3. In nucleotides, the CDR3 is TGCAGTGCTAGAGTACTAGCGGGAGTATCCTACAATGAGCAGTTCTTC. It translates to CSARVLAGVSYNEQFF.

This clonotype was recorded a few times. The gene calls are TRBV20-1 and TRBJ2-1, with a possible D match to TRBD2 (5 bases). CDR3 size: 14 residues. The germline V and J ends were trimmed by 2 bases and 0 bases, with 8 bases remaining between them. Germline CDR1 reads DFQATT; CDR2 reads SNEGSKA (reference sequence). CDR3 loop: CSARKRSSYNEQFF. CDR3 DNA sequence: TGCAGTGCTAGAAAGCGGTCCTCCTACAATGAGCAGTTCTTC.

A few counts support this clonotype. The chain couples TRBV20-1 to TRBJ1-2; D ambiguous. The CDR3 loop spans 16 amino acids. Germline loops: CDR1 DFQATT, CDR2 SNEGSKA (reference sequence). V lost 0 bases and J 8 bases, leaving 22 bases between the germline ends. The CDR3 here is CSARDWADALKDGYTF. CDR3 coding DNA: TGCAGTGCTAGAGATTGGGCAGATGCCCTTAAGGACGGCTACACCTTC.

The CDR3 here is CASSQSQEGGAVNNEQFF. For the CDR3, the DNA is TGTGCCAGCAGTCAATCTCAAGAGGGGGGGGCCGTTAACAATGAGCAGTTCTTC. The chain combines TRBV28 with TRBJ2-1; tentatively, D is TRBD2 (7 bases). Between the trimmed V and J ends, which lost 5 bases and 5 bases, there was a span of 25 bases. The CDR3 runs to 18 residues. CDR1 MDHEN and CDR2 SYDVKM come from the germline V gene.

The CDR3 DNA sequence: TGTGCCAGCAGTGTCACGGACAGGGGGACGGCCGGGGAGCTGTTTTTT. Translated, it gives CASSVTDRGTAGELFF. V is TRBV6-4 and J is TRBJ2-2, with 10 bases that match TRBD1. In germline, CDR1 is MRHNA, CDR2 SNTAGT. This CDR3 has 16 amino acids. V was pared by 4 bases and J by 6 bases, with 8 bases of the junction left unmatched.

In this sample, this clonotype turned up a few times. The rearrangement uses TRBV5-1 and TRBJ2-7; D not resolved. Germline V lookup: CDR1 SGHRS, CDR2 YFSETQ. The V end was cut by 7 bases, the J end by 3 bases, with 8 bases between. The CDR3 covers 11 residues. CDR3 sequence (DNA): TGCGCCAGCGGGAACAGCTACGAGCAGTACTTC. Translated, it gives CASGNSYEQYF.

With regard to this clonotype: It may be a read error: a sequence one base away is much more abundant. The DNA for the CDR3 is TGTGCCAGTAGTATGAGGACTAGTCCCAACAATGAGCGGTTCTTC. This codes for CASSMRTSPNNERFF. The rearrangement uses TRBV19 and TRBJ2-1, with 7 nucleotides matching TRBD2. CDR3 length equals 15 residues. The germline V gene encodes CDR1 LNHDA and CDR2 SQIVND (reference sequence).

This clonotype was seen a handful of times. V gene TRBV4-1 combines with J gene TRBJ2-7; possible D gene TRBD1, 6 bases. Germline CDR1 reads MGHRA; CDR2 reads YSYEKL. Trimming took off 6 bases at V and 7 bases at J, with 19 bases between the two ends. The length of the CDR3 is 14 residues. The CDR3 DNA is TGCGCCAGCAGACCCGGCAGGGGATGGCAGGAGCAGTACTTC. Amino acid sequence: CASRPGRGWQEQYF.

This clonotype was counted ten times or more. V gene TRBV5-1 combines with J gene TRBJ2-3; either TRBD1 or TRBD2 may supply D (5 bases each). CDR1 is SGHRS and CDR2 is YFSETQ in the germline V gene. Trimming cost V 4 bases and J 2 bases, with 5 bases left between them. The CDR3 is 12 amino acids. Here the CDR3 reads CASSGTTDTQYF. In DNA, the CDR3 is TGCGCCAGCAGCGGGACCACAGATACGCAGTATTTT.

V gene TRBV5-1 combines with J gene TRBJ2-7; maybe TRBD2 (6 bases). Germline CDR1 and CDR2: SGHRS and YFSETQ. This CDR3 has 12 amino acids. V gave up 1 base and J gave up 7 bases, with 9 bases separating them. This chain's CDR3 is CASSLNAGEQYF. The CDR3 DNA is TGCGCCAGCAGCTTGAATGCGGGAGAGCAGTACTTC.

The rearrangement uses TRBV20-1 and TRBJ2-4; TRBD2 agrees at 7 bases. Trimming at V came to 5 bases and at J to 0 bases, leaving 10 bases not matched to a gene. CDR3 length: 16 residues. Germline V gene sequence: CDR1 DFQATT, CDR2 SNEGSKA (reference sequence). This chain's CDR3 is CSAPRSSGIAKNIQYF. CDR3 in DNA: TGCAGTGCTCCGCGATCTAGCGGAATAGCCAAAAACATTCAGTACTTC.

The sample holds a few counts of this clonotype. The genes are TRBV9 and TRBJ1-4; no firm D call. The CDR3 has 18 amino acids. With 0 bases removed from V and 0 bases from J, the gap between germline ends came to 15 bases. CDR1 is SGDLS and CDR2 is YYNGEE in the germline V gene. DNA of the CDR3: TGTGCCAGCAGCGTAGAAATGGAGCGGCCAGCAACTAATGAAAAACTGTTTTTT. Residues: CASSVEMERPATNEKLFF.

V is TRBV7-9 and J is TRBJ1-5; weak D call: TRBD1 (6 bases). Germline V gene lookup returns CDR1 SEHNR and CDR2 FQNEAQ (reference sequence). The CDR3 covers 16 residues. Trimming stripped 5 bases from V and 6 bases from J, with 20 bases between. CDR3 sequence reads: CASSQGWGRVGQPQHF. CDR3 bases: TGTGCCAGCAGCCAGGGTTGGGGGCGAGTGGGTCAGCCCCAGCATTTT.

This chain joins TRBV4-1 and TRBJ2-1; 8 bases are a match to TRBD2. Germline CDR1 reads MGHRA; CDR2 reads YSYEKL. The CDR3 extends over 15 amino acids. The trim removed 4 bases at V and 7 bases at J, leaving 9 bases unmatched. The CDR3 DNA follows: TGCGCCAGCAGCCCACGGGGACTAGTTCAAAATGAGCAGTTCTTC. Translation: CASSPRGLVQNEQFF.